This TCR beta chain was recovered during a study of cytomegalovirus exposure and HLA in healthy donors. Study results and limitations: Using a false discovery rate of 0.05, a later analysis showed that 16,951 TCR beta sequences were associated with HLA alleles. According to an earlier analysis, most TCR beta V segments yielded productive rearrangements about 90% or about 30% of the time.

The germline gives CDR1 SGHRS, CDR2 YFSETQ. Trimming cost V 2 bases and J 6 bases, with 14 bases left between them. This CDR3 has 14 residues. PCR was performed using 60 Vbeta and 13 Jbeta primers. The repertoire was sequenced with immunoSEQ multiplex PCR; TCRdb's copy has only in-frame clones and lacks some. This repertoire shows about 83,000 clones, about four fifths found once; its top ten account for 5.5% to 7%. For this clone: Antigen specificity is unknown.

Sequencing was done on a sample of PBMCs. The V call is TRBV5-1, the J call TRBJ1-1; possible D gene TRBD1, 5 bases. The source of this sequence is a young man in good health and CMV-seropositive. CDR3 nucleotides: TGCGCCAGCAGCTTTTTCCGGGGGACCTCTGAAGCTTTCTTT. This encodes CASSFFRGTSEAFF.